A single T cell receptor (beta chain) is shown here with its context. This sample is part of a study of cytomegalovirus exposure and HLA in healthy donors. The PCR used 60 Vbeta and 13 Jbeta primers. Repertoires were generated with immunoSEQ multiplex PCR, while TCRdb's copy carries only in-frame clones and drops some. The sample lists approximately 170,000 clones; less than 90% were seen once. The germline V gene encodes CDR1 LNHDA and CDR2 SQIVND (reference sequence). V lost 5 bases and J lost 5; bases outside the gene matches: 7. CDR3 length: 15 amino acids. The specimen was PBMCs. This TCR was recovered from a woman aged 45-59 years in good health and CMV-seropositive. The J gene is TRBJ2-1, the V gene TRBV19; 9 bases align to TRBD1. CDR3 amino acids: CASSPTRTGDNEQFF. CDR3 sequence (DNA): TGTGCCAGTAGTCCGACTCGGACAGGGGACAATGAGCAGTTCTTC.